Reported below is one T cell receptor (beta chain). Its antigen specificity is not known. No much larger clone is present one base from it, and per-base qualities are unavailable. Genomic DNA was isolated from the sorted cells so that the TCRbeta CDR3 region could be sequenced. The immunoSEQ Assay was used to sequence the TCRbeta CDR3 regions. In TCRdb, the immuneACCESS table is reduced to in-frame sequences with V and J assigned. These tables do not hold every clone; where another copy was compared, an unresolved V gene accounts for under half, and the others remain unexplained. The sample table records about 35,000 clones; around 90% of these occur just once. The ten largest clones capture 4% to 5% of the sample. The trial excluded patients who had a history of autoimmune disease or were on systemic immunosuppression. Peripheral blood for TCR sequencing was drawn from every dose cohort at baseline, at cycle 4 day 1 and at cycle 7 day 1. Samples came from an open-label, multicenter, first-in-human phase I dose-escalation trial of ivuxolimab. Adults with locally advanced or metastatic melanoma, renal cell carcinoma, hepatocellular carcinoma or head and neck squamous cell carcinoma were enrolled in the trial. CD4+ and CD8+ T cells were sorted separately from peripheral blood before TCR sequencing.

The CDR3 runs 15 residues from the cysteine to the phenylalanine. This entry keeps only the CDR3 DNA: 45 bases, framed from base 1. Between the V and J ends, shortened by 2 bases and 0 bases respectively, the junction contains 11 bases. As encoded in the germline V gene, CDR1 is SGHRS while CDR2 is YFSETQ. The sample originates from a study of OX40 agonist ivuxolimab in advanced cancers. Describing the broader study: The costimulatory receptor OX40 (CD134) was targeted by ivuxolimab, a fully human IgG2 agonistic monoclonal antibody. Prior anti-PD-1, anti-PD-L1 or anti-CTLA-4 therapy was permitted, and checkpoint inhibitors had been received by 30% to 40% of dose-escalation patients. Intravenous ivuxolimab was administered to patients every 2 weeks at six dose levels: 0.01, 0.1, 0.3, 1.5, 3 and 10 mg/kg. Of the approximately 50 patients in dose escalation, about 20 had hepatocellular carcinoma, approximately 15 had melanoma, 9 had renal cell carcinoma and 9 had head and neck cancer. The purpose of peripheral TCRbeta sequencing was to test whether ivuxolimab changed TCR sequence diversity and led to clonal T-cell expansion. In the dose-escalation cohort, 82.7% of patients were male, and the mean age was 60 years with a range of about 23 to 79. The monotherapy dose-escalation portion (N ≈ 56 patients) of the phase I ivuxolimab trial is reported in the paper. Partial responses occurred in three dose-escalation patients: two with cutaneous melanoma and one with hepatocellular carcinoma.

Overall study results and their limits: The antigen specificity of the clonally expanded peripheral T cells was not determined. In the 0.1-3.0 mg/kg groups, partial responders were among the patients with the lowest normalized peripheral clonal expansion, particularly in CD8+ T cells. Low levels of normalized T-cell clonal expansion were also seen in some patients who did not respond. On average, CD8+ T cells showed more expanded clones than CD4+ T cells after ivuxolimab. At doses from 0.1 to 3.0 mg/kg, clonal expansion was seen in both CD4+ and CD8+ blood T cells between baseline and week 6.

The chain links TRBV5-1 with TRBJ1-2, and perhaps TRBD1 as D gene, on 5 matching bases. This TCR was recovered from an adult with an advanced solid tumor such as melanoma, head and neck, liver or kidney cancer. The source material was CD4+ or CD8+ T cells sorted from blood, sampled in a trial of the OX40 agonist ivuxolimab. The CDR3 amino acid sequence is: CASSLGAASNYGYTF. The sequence in DNA is TGCGCCAGCAGCTTAGGGGCAGCTTCTAACTATGGCTACACCTTC.